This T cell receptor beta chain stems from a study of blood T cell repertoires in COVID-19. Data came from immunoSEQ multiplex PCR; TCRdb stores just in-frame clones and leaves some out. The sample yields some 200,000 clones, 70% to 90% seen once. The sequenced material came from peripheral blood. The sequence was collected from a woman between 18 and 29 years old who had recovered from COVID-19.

This chain's CDR3 is CASSFDSYEQYF. The CDR3 DNA reads as TGTGCCAGCAGCTTTGACAGCTACGAGCAGTACTTC. The chain combines TRBV7-9 with TRBJ2-7, with D perhaps TRBD1 (5 bases). Looked up from germline, CDR1 is SEHNR and CDR2 is FQNEAQ (reference sequence). The ends were cut back, 3 bases at V and 3 bases at J, with 6 bases in the middle. The CDR3 loop spans 12 amino acids. Complete variable domain (other parts from reference TRBV7-9 and TRBJ2-7): DTGVSQNPRHKITKRGQNVTFRCDPISEHNRLYWYRQTLGQGPEFLTYFQNEAQLEKSRLLSDRFSAERPKGSFSTLEIQRTEQGDSAMYLCASSFDSYEQYFGPGTRLTVT.